One and the same sample provided the 14 T cell receptor beta chains below, sequenced in a study of CD8 T cells in ankylosing spondylitis. Notes on the study in general: Ankylosing spondylitis blood appeared to be characterized by a TCR beta motif of 7 to 9 highly homologous variants.

Antigen specificity for these receptors is unknown. TCRdb called the 5' RACE reads again in MiXCR, with one record for every CDR3 protein. The table has roughly 670,000 distinct CDR3 sequences, over 15% seen once. The sequenced material came from blood, either unsorted or a sorted T cell fraction (not recorded which). Receptors were obtained from a male donor with ankylosing spondylitis.

This clonotype was seen only a few times. The chain employs TRBV5-1 and TRBJ2-7, with D perhaps matching TRBD1 or TRBD2 (5 bases each). Trimming left V 5 bases short and J 3 bases short, with 18 bases between. Germline CDR1 is SGHRS and CDR2 is YFSETQ. The CDR3 has 15 amino acids. The CDR3 is CASSLSRDGSYEQYF. In DNA, the CDR3 is TGCGCCAGCAGTCTTTCCCGGGACGGCAGCTACGAGCAGTACTTC.

This clonotype has a handful of counts. This chain links TRBV6-4 with TRBJ2-1; 11 bases are a match to TRBD2. V shed 6 bases and J 6 bases; nucleotides not matched to a gene: 7. The CDR3 runs to 15 residues. CDR1 and CDR2 from the germline V gene are MRHNA and SNTAGT. Here the CDR3 reads CASSYTSGSTNEQFF. CDR3 sequence (DNA): TGTGCCAGCAGCTACACTAGCGGGAGCACCAATGAGCAGTTCTTC.

This chain uses TRBV5-1 with TRBJ2-2; no clear D. Germline lookup yields CDR1 SGHRS and CDR2 YFSETQ. The V and J ends lost 1 base and 0 bases respectively, with 10 bases between them. This CDR3 is built from 16 residues. The CDR3 region is CASSLSPYSNTGELFF. DNA of the CDR3: TGCGCCAGCAGCTTGTCTCCATACTCGAACACCGGGGAGCTGTTTTTT.

The chain carries TRBV7-9 and TRBJ1-6; 8 nucleotides agree with TRBD1. Germline values: CDR1 SEHNR, CDR2 FQNEAQ (reference sequence). The J segment lost 10 bases and the V segment lost 5 bases, leaving 7 bases of the junction unmatched. The CDR3 totals 14 residues. CDR3 bases: TGTGCCAGCAGCCGAGGCTCAGGGGGCTCACCCCTCCACTTT. It is translated as CASSRGSGGSPLHF.

This clonotype was seen only a few times. The J gene is TRBJ1-1, the V gene TRBV13; D uncertain. V shed 7 bases and J shed 0 bases, with 18 bases lying between them. The germline CDR1 and CDR2 sequences are PRHDT and FYEKMQ (reference sequence). This CDR3 region has 16 residues. The chain's CDR3 is CASIPGLIGLNTEAFF. CDR3 nucleotides: TGTGCCAGCATCCCCGGTTTGATCGGACTGAACACTGAAGCTTTCTTT.

This clonotype appeared a few times. The gene calls are TRBV2 and TRBJ2-1, with 12 positions matching TRBD2. There are 14 residues in the CDR3. Losses at the gene ends were 7 bases for V and 11 bases for J; bases not matched to a gene: 9. Germline V gene sequence: CDR1 SNHLY, CDR2 FYNNEI. CDR3 protein: CASMGGLAGLKQFF. The DNA for the CDR3 is TGTGCCAGCATGGGAGGACTAGCGGGACTTAAGCAGTTCTTC.

Worth noting for this clonotype: At one end the junction does not follow the germline gene, possibly because of a read error. The gene calls are TRBV6-5 and TRBJ2-7, with D possibly called TRBD1 or TRBD2 (6 bases each). Germline V gene data show CDR1 as MNHEY and CDR2 as SVGAGI. The CDR3 length is 15 residues. The chain's CDR3 is CASSYSAGDSHEQYF. CDR3 DNA sequence: TGTGCCAGCAGTTACTCGGCAGGGGACTCCCACGAGCAGTACTTC.

This clonotype was found a few times. The genes are TRBV12-3 or TRBV12-4 and TRBJ2-2; D may match TRBD1 or TRBD2 (6 bases each). Trimming shortened V by 4 bases and J by 4 bases, and 13 bases separated the two germline ends. The CDR3 is 15 residues long. Here the CDR3 DNA reads TGTGCCAGCAGTTCCTCGCCGGGGGCCACCGGGGAGCTGTTTTTT. This translates into CASSSSPGATGELFF.

V and J are TRBV11-2 and TRBJ1-4; 9 positions agree with TRBD1. With V trimmed by 1 base and J by 4 bases, 4 bases remained unmatched. Germline V gene lookup returns CDR1 SGHAT and CDR2 FQNNGV. The length of the CDR3 is 16 residues. CDR3 in amino acids: CASSLVPGQGNEKLFF. The CDR3 DNA is TGTGCCAGCAGCTTAGTCCCGGGACAGGGTAATGAAAAACTGTTTTTT.

This clonotype was seen more than once but under ten times. The gene calls are TRBV7-9 and TRBJ1-2; 7 bases match TRBD1. J gave up 2 bases and V 1 base, and 7 bases lay outside the gene matches. CDR3 length: 16 amino acids. CDR1 and CDR2 from the germline V gene are SEHNR and FQNEAQ (reference sequence). DNA for the CDR3: TGTGCCAGCAGCTTAGTCGGGCAGGGGGACAACTATGGCTACACCTTC. This sequence encodes CASSLVGQGDNYGYTF.

In this sample, this clonotype turned up a few times. The chain joins TRBV12-3 or TRBV12-4 to TRBJ2-7; no definite D call. Trimming removed 10 bases from V and 0 bases from J, with 13 bases in between. This CDR3 has 13 amino acids. In DNA form, the CDR3 reads TGTGCCACTTCCGGGCCAAGCTCCTACGAGCAGTACTTC. This codes for CATSGPSSYEQYF.

The chain combines TRBV7-9 with TRBJ2-1; 8 nucleotides align to TRBD2. V shed 3 bases and J 0 bases; nucleotides not matched to a gene: 7. Per the germline V gene, CDR1 is SEHNR and CDR2 is FQNEAQ (reference sequence). The length of the CDR3 is 17 residues. CDR3 bases: TGTGCCAGCAGCTTTTATCCGGGGGGGAACTCCTACAATGAGCAGTTCTTC. As protein: CASSFYPGGNSYNEQFF.

In this sample, this clonotype turned up a few times. The chain has TRBV6-5 and TRBJ2-1; TRBD2 is a possible D gene (5 bases). Trimming left V 0 bases short and J 9 bases short, with 12 bases between. The CDR3 extends over 14 amino acids. Germline V CDR1 and CDR2: MNHEY, SVGAGI. The CDR3 loop is CASSYSVASSEQFF. The CDR3 DNA sequence: TGTGCCAGCAGTTACTCGGTAGCGTCCAGTGAGCAGTTCTTC.

The V call is TRBV12-3 or TRBV12-4, the J call TRBJ1-5; no clear D gene. V was shortened by 3 bases and J by 5 bases, with 11 bases between the two germline ends. The CDR3 sequence is 14 residues long. The CDR3: CASSFRYGDQPQHF. The CDR3 nucleotides read TGTGCCAGCAGTTTTAGGTACGGGGATCAGCCCCAGCATTTT.